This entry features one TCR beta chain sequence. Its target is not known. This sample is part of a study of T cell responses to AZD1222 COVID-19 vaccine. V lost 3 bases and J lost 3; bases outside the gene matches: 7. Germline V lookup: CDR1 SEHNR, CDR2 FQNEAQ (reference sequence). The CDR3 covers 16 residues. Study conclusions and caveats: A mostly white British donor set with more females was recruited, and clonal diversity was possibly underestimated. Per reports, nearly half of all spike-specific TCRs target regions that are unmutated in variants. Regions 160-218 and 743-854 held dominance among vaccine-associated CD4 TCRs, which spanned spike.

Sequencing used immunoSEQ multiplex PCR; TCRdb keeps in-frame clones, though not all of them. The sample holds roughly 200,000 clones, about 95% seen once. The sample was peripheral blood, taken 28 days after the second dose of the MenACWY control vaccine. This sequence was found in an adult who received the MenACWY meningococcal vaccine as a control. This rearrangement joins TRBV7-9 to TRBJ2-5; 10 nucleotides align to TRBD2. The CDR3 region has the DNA TGTGCCAGCAGCTTCAGGTCTAGCGGGGGTAAAGAGACCCAGTACTTC. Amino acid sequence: CASSFRSSGGKETQYF.